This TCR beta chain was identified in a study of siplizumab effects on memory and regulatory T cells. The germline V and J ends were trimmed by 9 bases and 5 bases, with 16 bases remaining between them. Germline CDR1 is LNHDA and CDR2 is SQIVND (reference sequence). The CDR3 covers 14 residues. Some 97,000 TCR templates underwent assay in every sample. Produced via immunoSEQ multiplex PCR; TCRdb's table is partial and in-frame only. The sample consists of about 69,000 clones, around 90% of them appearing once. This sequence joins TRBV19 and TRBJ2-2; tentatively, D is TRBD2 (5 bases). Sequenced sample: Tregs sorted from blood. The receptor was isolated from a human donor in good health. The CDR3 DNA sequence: TGTGCCAGCAAACCCACAGAGGGAACCGGGGAGCTGTTTTTT. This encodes CASKPTEGTGELFF. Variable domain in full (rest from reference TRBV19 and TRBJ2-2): DGGITQSPKYLFRKEGQNVTLSCEQNLNHDAMYWYRQDPGQGLRLIYYSQIVNDFQKGDIAEGYSVSREKKESFPLTVTSAQKNPTAFYLCASKPTEGTGELFFGEGSRLTVL.